This passage covers 12 T cell receptor beta chains from one sample sequenced in a study of PD-1 blockade in mismatch repair-deficient tumors (dated 2017 in TCRdb). Library prep was done by the immunoSEQ multiplex PCR assay. As stored in TCRdb, this immuneACCESS dataset retains in-frame rearrangements with V and J assigned. A fraction of the clones does not appear; measured against another copy, unresolved V genes explain less than half of the discrepancy, and the remainder lacks a known reason. The sample yields 95,000 to 150,000 clones; approximately 86% were counted once. The ten largest clones add up to roughly 13% of the sample. The sequencing used peripheral blood, collected 44 weeks after starting pembrolizumab. The receptors stem from an adult with mismatch repair-deficient cancer.

The chain couples TRBV29-1 to TRBJ2-7; D is unclear. This CDR3 has 12 amino acids. Between the trimmed V and J ends, which lost 6 bases and 4 bases, there was a span of 13 bases. Germline assignment: CDR1 SQVTM and CDR2 ANQGSEA. The CDR3 sequence is CSVLMSGYEQYF. The CDR3 DNA reads TGCAGCGTGCTTATGAGTGGTTACGAGCAGTACTTC.

V gene TRBV6-6 combines with J gene TRBJ2-7; 9 nucleotides align to TRBD2. The CDR3 spans 12 residues. Germline loops: CDR1 MNHNY, CDR2 SVGAGI (reference sequence). V shed 6 bases, J shed 4 bases, and the junction held 1 base outside the gene matches. The CDR3 loop reads CASSTSGYEQYF. The CDR3 DNA follows: TGTGCCAGCAGCACTAGCGGGTACGAGCAGTACTTC.

V usage is TRBV28 and J usage is TRBJ2-2; D may be TRBD2 (5 bases). The length of the CDR3 is 16 residues. Trimming took 3 bases from V and 0 from J, leaving 11 bases between them. Germline CDR1 and CDR2: MDHEN and SYDVKM. The CDR3 nucleotides are TGTGCCAGCAGTTTTATTAGGGAGCCGAACACCGGGGAGCTGTTTTTT. Its protein is CASSFIREPNTGELFF. The whole variable domain, remainder taken from reference TRBV28 and TRBJ2-2, is DVKVTQSSRYLVKRTGEKVFLECVQDMDHENMFWYRQDPGLGLRLIYFSYDVKMKEKGDIPEGYSVSREKKERFSLILESASTNQTSMYLCASSFIREPNTGELFFGEGSRLTVL.

The chain joins TRBV5-1 to TRBJ2-1; TRBD2 is a possible D gene (5 bases). The length of the CDR3 is 16 residues. Germline lookup yields CDR1 SGHRS and CDR2 YFSETQ. The V gene lost 4 bases and the J gene lost 1 base, with 15 bases spanning the gap. The CDR3 sequence: CASSLRVGDSYNEQFF. The CDR3 DNA follows: TGCGCCAGCAGCCTTAGGGTGGGAGATTCCTACAATGAGCAGTTCTTC.

The V gene is TRBV4-1, the J gene TRBJ1-1, with TRBD1 matching 10 bases. V dropped 1 base and J dropped 0; count of bases not matched to a gene: 5. From germline, CDR1 is MGHRA and CDR2 YSYEKL. The CDR3 contains 17 residues. CDR3 coding DNA: TGCGCCAGCAGCCAAGTGTCGACAGGGGGCTTGAACACTGAAGCTTTCTTT. Translation: CASSQVSTGGLNTEAFF.

The rearrangement joins TRBV13 to TRBJ2-3; TRBD1 agrees at 10 bases. Germline V gives CDR1 PRHDT, CDR2 FYEKMQ (reference sequence). V gave up 0 bases and J gave up 1 base; unmatched junction bases: 4. CDR3 length: 17 residues. The CDR3 sequence is CASSLGTGGVGTDTQYF. The CDR3, as DNA: TGTGCCAGCAGCTTAGGGACAGGGGGCGTCGGCACAGATACGCAGTATTTT.

This clone was detected once. The chain joins TRBV9 to TRBJ2-2, with TRBD2 as a possible D gene (5 bases). The CDR3 totals 14 residues. Germline CDR1 is SGDLS and CDR2 is YYNGEE. V gave up 2 bases and J gave up 6 bases, with 11 bases separating them. The CDR3 bases are TGTGCCAGCAGCGTTACGGGGTCCCCCGGGGAGCTGTTTTTT. Translating it yields CASSVTGSPGELFF.

The chain joins TRBV27 to TRBJ2-5; perhaps D is TRBD1 or TRBD2 (6 bases each). V gave up 4 bases and J gave up 4 bases, with 16 bases separating them. Germline V gene sequence: CDR1 MNHEY, CDR2 SMNVEV (reference sequence). The CDR3 has 15 residues. CDR3 amino acids: CASSSVTRGLETQYF. CDR3 nucleotides: TGTGCCAGCAGTTCCGTTACACGGGGGCTAGAGACCCAGTACTTC.

This CDR3 is CASGLRLAGVSGELFF. The CDR3 coding sequence is TGTGCTAGTGGTTTAAGACTAGCGGGAGTCTCCGGGGAGCTGTTTTTT. The chain combines TRBV12-5 with TRBJ2-2; 12 bases line up with TRBD2. The CDR3 has 16 residues. CDR1 and CDR2 (germline): LGHNT, FRNRAP. V gave up 3 bases and J gave up 6 bases; unmatched junction bases: 5.

The sample holds one count of this clone. This chain connects TRBV7-8 to TRBJ2-5, with 9 positions matching TRBD2. Trimming at V came to 2 bases and at J to 5 bases, leaving 15 bases not matched to a gene. This CDR3 is built from 18 residues. Germline-derived CDR1 and CDR2 are SGHVS and FQNEAQ. The CDR3 DNA follows: TGTGCCAGCAGCTTAACGGGGCTAGCGGGACCAAGGAAGGAGACCCAGTACTTC. This sequence encodes CASSLTGLAGPRKETQYF.

The rearrangement joins TRBV4-3 to TRBJ2-2; 13 nucleotides align to TRBD2. The CDR3 has 20 residues. The junction had 8 bases not matched to a gene; V was cut back by 0 bases and J by 1 base. Germline assignment: CDR1 LGHNA and CDR2 YSLEER. The CDR3 loop reads CASSQEGLAGIKENTGELFF. In DNA form, the CDR3 reads TGCGCCAGCAGCCAAGAGGGACTAGCGGGAATAAAAGAGAACACCGGGGAGCTGTTTTTT.

V and J are TRBV4-2 and TRBJ1-5; D uncertain. The CDR3 runs to 13 residues. V lost 0 bases to trimming and J lost 10 bases, with 10 bases between them. Germline V gene sequence: CDR1 LGHNA, CDR2 YNFKEQ. The DNA for the CDR3 is TGTGCCAGCAGCCAAGATCTGGCCTTTCCCCAGCATTTT. Its protein is CASSQDLAFPQHF.